The 3 T cell receptor beta chains given below trace back to one sample, sequenced in a study of tumor-infiltrating lymphocytes in primary liver carcinoma. With around 500 ng total RNA as template and a constant-region primer, TCR beta cDNA was made. For TCR beta, libraries were produced by three nested multiplex PCR rounds using slightly modified ARM-PCR. Primers for the first two PCR rounds were TRBV1-TRBV30 forward primers and a C-beta reverse primer (around 10 cycles per round). TCRdb called the multiplex PCR reads again in MiXCR, with one record for every CDR3 protein. Of about 300,000 distinct CDR3 sequences listed, 65% are singletons. Extraction also yielded germline DNA, while blood RNA was obtained from unsorted whole blood. Sequencing used peripheral blood. The receptors derive from a man aged 35 to 55 with primary liver carcinoma and hepatitis B virus infection.

About this clonotype itself: The junction and the germline gene differ at one end; a read error may be behind it. CDR3 region: CSVNLAGGTDTQYF. Here the CDR3 DNA reads TGCAGCGTTAATCTAGCGGGTGGCACAGATACGCAATATTTT. The V and J genes are TRBV29-1 and TRBJ2-3, with TRBD2 matching over 8 bases. CDR1 and CDR2 from the germline V gene are SQVTM and ANQGSEA. This CDR3 has 14 residues.

V and J are TRBV5-1 and TRBJ2-5; D not certain. Germline values: CDR1 SGHRS, CDR2 YFSETQ. The V gene lost 4 bases and the J gene lost 1 base, with 11 bases spanning the gap. The CDR3 runs to 14 residues. CDR3 amino acids: CASSPGRGQETQYF. CDR3 coding DNA: TGCGCCAGCAGCCCCGGCAGAGGCCAAGAGACCCAGTACTTC.

The chain is built from TRBV5-5 and TRBJ1-5; perhaps TRBD1 as D (5 bases). CDR1 is SGHKS and CDR2 is YYEKEE in the germline V gene (reference sequence). CDR3 size: 15 residues. V gave up 4 bases and J gave up 1 base, with 12 bases separating them. CDR3 nucleotide sequence: TGTGCCAGCAGCAGGGACCCAAAGAGCAATCAGCCCCAGCATTTT. Translating gives CASSRDPKSNQPQHF.